The 9 T cell receptor beta chains given below trace back to one sample, sequenced in a study of CD8+CD57+ T cells in acquired aplastic anemia. Genomic DNA constituted the template upon which TCR beta VDJ and CDR3 profiling was performed. Via MiXCR, TCRdb re-called the reads, giving one row per CDR3 protein. Here the sample spans 180,000 or so distinct CDR3 sequences, around half being singletons. Specimen: sorted CD4+, CD8+, or CD8+CD57+ T cells (not recorded which) from PBMCs. The receptors were gathered from a human donor in good health.

This chain joins TRBV6-1 and TRBJ1-2, with no clear D. The length of the CDR3 is 14 residues. Germline V gene sequence: CDR1 MNHNS, CDR2 SASEGT. The germline V and J ends were trimmed by 3 bases and 8 bases, with 16 bases remaining between them. The CDR3 protein is CASSDSSLSDGYTF. The CDR3 DNA reads as TGTGCCAGCAGTGATTCGTCTCTTTCGGACGGCTACACCTTC.

The V call is TRBV7-3, the J call TRBJ2-5; D is ambiguous. Germline CDR1 reads SGHTA; CDR2 reads FQGTGA. The CDR3 consists of 13 residues. Trimming shortened V by 0 bases and J by 4 bases, and 6 bases separated the two germline ends. The CDR3 nucleotides are TGTGCCAGCAGCTTAACGTCCGGAGAGACCCAGTACTTC. Translating it yields CASSLTSGETQYF.

The chain uses TRBV5-4 and TRBJ2-2, with 13 bases matching TRBD2. The CDR3 extends over 15 amino acids. CDR1 and CDR2 from the germline V gene are SGHNT and YYREEE (reference sequence). J lost 6 bases, V lost 4 bases, and 3 bases had no gene match. The CDR3 here is CASSPLAGGSGELFF. DNA for the CDR3: TGTGCCAGCAGCCCACTAGCGGGAGGGTCCGGGGAGCTGTTTTTT.

The chain joins TRBV19 to TRBJ2-7; D gene unclear. V lost 0 bases and J 0 bases, leaving 6 bases between the germline ends. The germline V gene encodes CDR1 LNHDA and CDR2 SQIVND (reference sequence). This CDR3 has 14 residues. CDR3 coding DNA: TGTGCCAGTAGTATAGACAGCATCTCCTACGAGCAGTACTTC. As protein: CASSIDSISYEQYF. Using reference TRBV19 and TRBJ2-7 for the parts outside the CDR3, the full variable domain is DGGITQSPKYLFRKEGQNVTLSCEQNLNHDAMYWYRQDPGQGLRLIYYSQIVNDFQKGDIAEGYSVSREKKESFPLTVTSAQKNPTAFYLCASSIDSISYEQYFGPGTRLTVT.

The sample holds a few counts of this clonotype. The chain links TRBV5-1 to TRBJ2-2; TRBD1 aligns across 7 bases. CDR1 is SGHRS and CDR2 is YFSETQ in the germline V gene. This CDR3 spans 16 amino acids. After removal of 6 bases from V and 1 base from J, the junction contained 9 bases not matched to a gene. Here the CDR3 reads CASTIQGDWNTGELFF. CDR3 bases: TGCGCCAGCACAATTCAGGGGGATTGGAACACCGGGGAGCTGTTTTTT. Looking up the rest from reference TRBV5-1 and TRBJ2-2 gives the full variable domain: KAGVTQTPRYLIKTRGQQVTLSCSPISGHRSVSWYQQTPGQGLQFLFEYFSETQRNKGNFPGRFSGRQFSNSRSEMNVSTLELGDSALYLCASTIQGDWNTGELFFGEGSRLTVL.

The chain employs TRBV5-1 and TRBJ2-5; 8 nucleotides line up with TRBD1. The CDR3 is made up of 14 amino acids. Per the germline V gene, CDR1 is SGHRS and CDR2 is YFSETQ. After removal of 4 bases from V and 7 bases from J, the junction contained 9 bases not matched to a gene. CDR3 residues: CASSGGQAEGTQYF. In DNA, the CDR3 is TGCGCCAGCAGCGGGGGACAGGCCGAAGGGACCCAGTACTTC.

In its sample, this clonotype was seen a few times. The chain links TRBV15 to TRBJ1-6; D gene ambiguous. The ends were cut back, 4 bases at V and 10 bases at J, with 11 bases in the middle. The length of the CDR3 is 13 residues. CDR1 LNHNV and CDR2 YYDKDF come from the germline V gene (reference sequence). CDR3 sequence: CATSNDPNSPLHF. The CDR3, as DNA: TGTGCCACCAGCAATGATCCTAACTCACCCCTCCACTTT.

The chain links TRBV19 to TRBJ2-3, with a weak D call TRBD1 (6 bases). There are 15 residues in the CDR3. The germline V gene encodes CDR1 LNHDA and CDR2 SQIVND (reference sequence). Trimming left V 5 bases short and J 6 bases short, with 18 bases between. The chain's CDR3 is CASSVVGGAGDTQYF. In nucleotides, the CDR3 is TGTGCCAGTAGTGTAGTTGGGGGCGCCGGTGATACGCAGTATTTT.

J is TRBJ2-3 and V is TRBV19; tentatively, D is TRBD2 (5 bases). CDR1 and CDR2 (germline): LNHDA, SQIVND (reference sequence). The V end lost 6 bases, the J end lost 4 bases, and 11 bases lay between the germline ends. The CDR3 consists of 13 residues. DNA of the CDR3: TGTGCCAGTAGGCCGCTAGCTGCAGATACGCAGTATTTT. Translation: CASRPLAADTQYF.